These T cell receptor beta chains were read from a single sample in a study of CD8 T cells in Susac syndrome. One entry per CDR3 protein, called by TCRdb with MiXCR from the immunoSEQ multiplex PCR reads. Of about 160,000 distinct CDR3 sequences listed, roughly 95% are singletons. Specimen: CD4+ T cells from PBMCs. Receptors originate from a human donor with Susac syndrome. Each CDR3 is given with its conserved first and last residue. Each record gives: J gene, V gene, clone size, D gene, CDR3 DNA, CDR3 protein. D genes are given only for firm matches. The listing skips clone size in some rows; elsewhere it reads once, few, many or a size class.

TRBJ2-1,TRBV6-5,-,TRBD2,TGTGCCAGCAGTCGCGGGGGGCCGAACAATGAGCAGTTCTTC,CASSRGGPNNEQFF
TRBJ2-7,TRBV6-2/TRBV6-3,once,-,TGTGCCAGCAGTTACAGGACCGGGGCAGCCGCCTCCTACGAGCAGTACTTC,CASSYRTGAAASYEQYF
TRBJ2-1,TRBV11-2,-,TRBD2,TGTGCCAGCAGAGGGGACTATAGCTACAATGAGCAGTTCTTC,CASRGDYSYNEQFF
TRBJ2-1,TRBV12-3/TRBV12-4,-,-,TGTGCCAGCGGGGGCGGTATCGATGAGCAGTTCTTC,CASGGGIDEQFF
TRBJ1-2,TRBV7-9,-,TRBD1,TGTGCCAGCAGCCCTCAGGGGGGACCTAACTATGGCTACACCTTC,CASSPQGGPNYGYTF
TRBJ2-7,TRBV9,-,-,TGTGCCAGCAGCGTAGCTACGGGGGACTACGAGCAGTACTTC,CASSVATGDYEQYF
TRBJ2-1,TRBV14,once,-,TGTGCCAGCAGCCTAAATCGCCTTTACAATGAGCAGTTCTTC,CASSLNRLYNEQFF
TRBJ2-2,TRBV27,-,TRBD2,TGTGCCAGCAGTTCGGGGGGGTCAGGCGGGGAGCTGTTTTTT,CASSSGGSGGELFF
TRBJ2-2,TRBV11-2,-,-,TGTGCCAGCAAAAGAATGGGGACCGGGGAGCTGTTTTTT,CASKRMGTGELFF
TRBJ2-2,TRBV20-1,-,TRBD1,TGCAGTGCTACCGGGACAGGGGCGTCTACCGGGGAGCTGTTTTTT,CSATGTGASTGELFF
TRBJ2-4,TRBV28,-,TRBD1,TGTGCCAGCAGTTTTGCAGGGGGCTCATCCGACATTCAGTACTTC,CASSFAGGSSDIQYF
TRBJ1-1,TRBV29-1,-,-,TGCAGCGTTGAGGGGGGCCCCAACACTGAAGCTTTCTTT,CSVEGGPNTEAFF
TRBJ2-5,TRBV27,few,TRBD1,TGTGCCAGCAGTTTACGGACAGGCAGAGAGACCCAGTACTTC,CASSLRTGRETQYF
TRBJ2-5,TRBV29-1,once,TRBD1,TGCAGCGCTGAAGGACAGGGGCAAGAGACCCAGTACTTC,CSAEGQGQETQYF
TRBJ2-4,TRBV4-3,-,TRBD2,TGCGCCAGCAGCCGCCCGGGGACTAGCGGGAAAAACATTCAGTACTTC,CASSRPGTSGKNIQYF
TRBJ2-5,TRBV29-1,-,TRBD2,TGCAGCGTCCACAAGGGGACTAGCGGCAAAGAGACCCAGTACTTC,CSVHKGTSGKETQYF
TRBJ1-2,TRBV29-1,-,-,TGCAGCGTTGGGTCAAGTGGGGGCTACACCTTC,CSVGSSGGYTF
TRBJ1-1,TRBV6-1,-,TRBD1,TGTGCCAGCAGGCAAGCGGGACAGGGCCAGGATGAAGCTTTCTTT,CASRQAGQGQDEAFF
TRBJ2-5,TRBV5-6,once,-,TGTGCCAGCAGCATTAAACCGGGGGGCGGTGAGACCCAGTACTTC,CASSIKPGGGETQYF
TRBJ2-5,TRBV13,once,-,TGTGCCAGCACCATCAACCAAGAGACCCAGTACTTC,CASTINQETQYF
TRBJ2-1,TRBV7-2,-,-,TGTGCCAGCAGCTTGAGGGCCGAGACAGCCCACAATGAGCAGTTCTTC,CASSLRAETAHNEQFF
TRBJ2-1,TRBV28,once,-,TGTGCCAGCAAGGCTCATTCCTACAATGAGCAGTTCTTC,CASKAHSYNEQFF
TRBJ2-5,TRBV29-1,few,-,TGCAGTGTTGGGGAGACCCAGTACTTC,CSVGETQYF
TRBJ2-2,TRBV29-1,-,TRBD2,TGCAGCGTTGAAGATCTGGGCGGGGGGGCAGGTGGGGAGCTGTTTTTT,CSVEDLGGGAGGELFF